A single T cell receptor (beta chain) is shown here with its context. Its antigen is unknown. Base qualities are not provided; no much larger clone lies one nucleotide away. The germline V gene supplies CDR1 SGHVS and CDR2 FNYEAQ. The V and J ends are trimmed by 5 bases and 8 bases, leaving 13 bases between them. The CDR3 measures 14 amino acids from cysteine to phenylalanine. The entry retains the CDR3 DNA only, 42 bases that are in frame from base 1. The method behind the library was multiplex PCR. TCRdb names Illumina HiSeq 4000 as the instrument used. CDR3 regions were amplified by Arm-PCR with iRepertoire HTBI primers to construct TCR beta libraries. Gel purification was performed on PCR products prior to sequencing. The paper's data handling went like this. Gene usage analysis of CDR3 amino acid clonotypes used the 60 to 75 TRBV and around 14 TRBJ segments found across samples. Filtered high-quality paired reads were merged into contigs using COPE and FqMerger. Contigs were aligned with BLAST to IMGT TRBV, TRBD and TRBJ reference genes, and CDR3 was defined per IMGT. Highly expanded clones were defined as clonotypes with a frequency above 0.1%. Shannon entropy was used to measure repertoire diversity, and the Gini coefficient was used to measure V-J evenness. Public clonotypes were defined as clonotypes shared by more than one individual. TCRdb took the public reads, trimmed them with fastp at Q25, ran MiXCR for clone calling and kept in-frame beta chains. Merged by CDR3 protein, the rows form single entries marked with the most common genes and DNA. The V and J calls follow TCRdb's processing rather than the paper's. For this sample there are 390,000 or so distinct CDR3 sequences; roughly 24% appear just once. 25% to 30% of the sample is taken by the ten largest.

This sample stems from a study of regulatory T cells in long-lasting Graves disease (dated by TCRdb to the early 2020s). As for the study more broadly: Persistent Graves' disease was defined as persistently positive TSH receptor autoantibodies together with antithyroid drug treatment for over 5 years. Persistent Graves' disease patients were compared with newly diagnosed Graves' disease patients by peripheral blood TCR sequencing and RNA sequencing. The study was registered as a clinical trial and conducted in China. A total of approximately 35 samples underwent TCR sequencing: about 13 from persistent and roughly 20 from newly diagnosed Graves' disease patients. In the clinical cohort, patients with persistent Graves' disease had used antithyroid drugs for an average of roughly ten years. Results and caveats for the whole study, not just this receptor: Compared with newly diagnosed patients, patients with persistent Graves' disease had lower TCR Shannon entropy and fewer highly expanded clones, which suggests clonal expansion. Sequencing and analysis were restricted to the TCR beta chain. The authors acknowledged the small sample size as a limitation that may reduce accuracy. Preferential use of TRBV28, TRBJ1-2 and TRBJ2-5 was observed in persistent disease, whereas TRBV20-1 and TRBJ2-1 were favored in newly diagnosed disease. More public clonotypes were shared among persistent patients (around 2,600) than among newly diagnosed patients (roughly 1,000). Only peripheral blood was studied, because thyroid tissue, the primary lesion, was inaccessible.

The time point label of this sample denotes: persistent/refractory GD, antithyroid drugs over 5 years with positive TRAb. For both TCR sequencing and RNA sequencing, RNA was extracted from PBMCs in TRIzol. The diagnosis of Graves' disease followed American Thyroid Association guidelines. Patients were recruited from an endocrinology department in Xi'an, China. From each patient, about 9 milliliters of peripheral blood was collected into an EDTA anticoagulant tube. Ficoll Paque Plus density gradient separation was used to isolate PBMCs, and no additional T cell sorting was done. RNA quality was checked with an Agilent 2100 Bioanalyzer and agarose gel, and concentration with a NanoDrop 2000.

The material was peripheral blood mononuclear cells (PBMCs), obtained when the disease was refractory, from a patient treated with antithyroid drugs. The V and J genes are TRBV7-6 and TRBJ1-6; the D gene assignment is ambiguous. The clonotype was recovered from a woman aged 40 to 55 with Graves disease. Donor details come from another sample of the same person, matched by shared clones. The CDR3 in this case is CASSPPDNYSPLHF. The nucleotide sequence is given as TGTGCCAGCAGCCCACCAGACAATTATTCACCCCTCCACTTT.